The count of the clone carrying this T cell receptor beta chain is one. Its specificity is not known. This sample stems from a study of T-cell memory formation after mild COVID-19. Study information: TCR clusters were largely donor specific.

Findings and caveats of the study: Pre-infection memory carried some responding clones, suggesting that cross-reactive memory joined.

MiXCR, applied by TCRdb to the 5' RACE reads, yields one record per CDR3 protein. The profile shows hundreds of thousands of distinct CDR3 sequences, about a sixth of them singletons. The TCR was taken from an adult woman who had mild COVID-19 (a few samples of this study predate the infection). Cell type and time point are not known. Sequenced input: PBMCs or a T cell subset sorted from them (not recorded which).

In DNA, the CDR3 is TGTGCCAGCAGTCACAATGGGTGGTTGACAGGAGCCTCTGGAAACACCATATATTTT. Translation: CASSHNGWLTGASGNTIYF. V is TRBV11-2 and J is TRBJ1-3, with D tentatively TRBD1 (6 bases). From germline, CDR1 is SGHAT and CDR2 FQNNGV. The CDR3 sequence is 19 residues long. Trimming pared 6 bases from V and 0 bases from J, leaving 24 bases between.